What follows are 15 T cell receptor beta chains derived from one specimen sequenced in a study of shared clonotypes between healthy human individuals. Data came from immunoSEQ multiplex PCR; TCRdb stores just in-frame clones and leaves some out. The sample holds hundreds of thousands of clones, around 77% seen once. Source material: PBMCs. The receptors were gathered from a woman aged 40 to 49 in good health. Some clones in this sample may be carry-over from other donors' samples.

The rearrangement joins TRBV6-1 to TRBJ2-5; 10 nucleotides align to TRBD2. CDR1 and CDR2 from the germline V gene are MNHNS and SASEGT. Trimming removed 3 bases from V and 3 bases from J; junction bases left unmatched: 13. The CDR3 has 18 residues. CDR3 nucleotides: TGTGCCAGCAGTGACTGGGGCAGAGCCGGACTAGCGGAAGAGACCCAGTACTTC. This gives the protein CASSDWGRAGLAEETQYF.

The V gene is TRBV7-2, the J gene TRBJ2-7; 7 bases line up with TRBD1. The CDR3 runs to 14 residues. Per the germline V gene, CDR1 is SGHTA and CDR2 is FQGNSA. V was pared by 5 bases and J by 2 bases, with 6 bases of the junction left unmatched. This CDR3 is CASSPGQVPYEQYF. DNA of the CDR3: TGTGCCAGCAGCCCCGGACAGGTTCCCTACGAGCAGTACTTC.

As regards this clone: This probably arose from a read error, given a far larger clone one base away. Other DNA sequences in the sample encode the same CDR3. V is TRBV5-4 and J is TRBJ1-3; TRBD1 matches at 7 bases. The germline V gene has CDR1 SGHNT and CDR2 YYREEE (reference sequence). The CDR3 runs 14 residues. In nucleotides, the CDR3 is TGTGCCAGCAGCTCCAGGGGGTCTGGAAACACCATATACTTT. Translated, it gives CASSSRGSGNTIYF.

The chain combines TRBV4-2 with TRBJ2-1; TRBD2 matches 7 bases. The V and J ends lost 0 bases and 6 bases, in that order; junction bases with no gene match: 14. This CDR3 is 18 amino acids long. The germline CDR1 and CDR2 sequences are LGHNA and YNFKEQ. CDR3 in DNA: TGTGCCAGCAGCCAAGATCCCGCGGGGCTAGCGGCACTCAATGAGCAGTTCTTC. Translating gives CASSQDPAGLAALNEQFF.

A word on this clone: A much bigger clone sits one base away, suggesting this may be a read error. The same CDR3 also results from other DNA sequences found in this sample. This chain uses TRBV28 with TRBJ1-4; D perhaps matches TRBD1 (6 bases). The CDR3 consists of 14 residues. Trimming took off 4 bases at V and 0 bases at J, with 6 bases between the two ends. The germline V gene has CDR1 MDHEN and CDR2 SYDVKM. In DNA, the CDR3 is TGTGCCAGCAGTTCAGGGGCAACTAATGAAAAACTGTTTTTT. Translation gives CASSSGATNEKLFF.

The CDR3 spells CASSQSGKPYEQYF. CDR3 nucleotides: TGCGCCAGCAGCCAATCCGGGAAACCCTACGAGCAGTACTTC. V gene TRBV4-1 combines with J gene TRBJ2-7, with D possibly matching TRBD2 (5 bases). The V gene lost 2 bases and the J gene lost 2 bases, with 10 bases spanning the gap. Germline CDR1 MGHRA, CDR2 YSYEKL. CDR3 size: 14 residues.

In its sample, this clone was seen a few times. A far bigger clonotype differs at one base, so this is likely a read error. The chain has TRBV18 and TRBJ1-1; a weak D match, TRBD1 (5 bases). V gave up 8 bases and J gave up 1 base, with 17 bases separating them. CDR1 KGHSH and CDR2 LQKENI come from the germline V gene. The length of the CDR3 is 15 residues. DNA for the CDR3: TGTGCCAGCCCACAGATACAGGACCCGAACACTGAAGCTTTCTTT. Protein product: CASPQIQDPNTEAFF.

A single count supports this clone. A much bigger clone sits one base away, suggesting this may be a read error. Different DNA sequences within this sample yield the same CDR3. The rearrangement links TRBV30 to TRBJ2-7, with 9 bases aligning to TRBD2. Looked up from germline, CDR1 is GTSNPN and CDR2 is SVGIG (reference sequence). V was clipped by 2 bases and J by 2 bases; unmatched bases: 7. The CDR3 runs to 15 residues. The CDR3 DNA reads TGTGCCTGGAGTCAGGGGCTAGCGGGAACCTACGAGCAGTACTTC. Protein: CAWSQGLAGTYEQYF.

CDR3 coding DNA: TGTGCCAGCACCCCGGGTGGGAGCACAGATACGCAGTATTTT. As protein: CASTPGGSTDTQYF. The rearrangement joins TRBV5-4 to TRBJ2-3, with no clear D. The ends were cut back, 6 bases at V and 0 bases at J, with 11 bases in the middle. CDR3 length: 14 amino acids. Germline V CDR1 and CDR2: SGHNT, YYREEE (reference sequence).

V is TRBV14 and J is TRBJ2-7, with D perhaps TRBD2 (9 bases). Germline V gene data show CDR1 as SGHDN and CDR2 as FVKESK. The CDR3 is made up of 18 amino acids. V gave up 4 bases and J gave up 1 base, with 23 bases separating them. The CDR3 reads CASSPTGDWAGGSYEQYF. The CDR3 DNA follows: TGTGCCAGCAGCCCGACAGGGGACTGGGCGGGAGGGTCCTACGAGCAGTACTTC.

To note about this clone: Other DNA sequences in this sample translate to the same CDR3. V gene TRBV27 combines with J gene TRBJ1-2, with 10 bases lining up with TRBD1. Germline CDR1 and CDR2: MNHEY and SMNVEV (reference sequence). The ends lost 5 bases at V and 7 bases at J; junction bases unmatched: 7. The CDR3 totals 14 residues. The CDR3 protein is CASSPGQGTFGYTF. The CDR3 DNA reads TGTGCCAGCAGTCCGGGACAGGGGACGTTTGGCTACACCTTC.

The gene calls are TRBV20-1 and TRBJ2-3; D might be TRBD2 (5 bases). CDR3 size: 11 residues. V shed 6 bases and J shed 6 bases, with 10 bases lying between them. The germline V gene has CDR1 DFQATT and CDR2 SNEGSKA (reference sequence). The CDR3 DNA is TGCAGTGCGGAGATAGCGGATACGCAGTATTTT. Its translation: CSAEIADTQYF.

The V call is TRBV19, the J call TRBJ2-4; a possible D gene is TRBD2 (6 bases). This CDR3 region has 17 residues. Per germline, CDR1 LNHDA and CDR2 SQIVND (reference sequence). The V gene lost 1 base and the J gene lost 0 bases, with 13 bases spanning the gap. CDR3 sequence: CASSIGAGNLAKNIQYF. The CDR3, as DNA: TGTGCCAGTAGTATAGGCGCGGGAAACCTAGCCAAAAACATTCAGTACTTC.

This rearrangement joins TRBV5-1 to TRBJ2-7; D is unclear. This CDR3 comprises 13 residues. Germline V gene sequence: CDR1 SGHRS, CDR2 YFSETQ. Between the trimmed V and J ends, which lost 0 bases and 5 bases, there was a span of 9 bases. CDR3 amino acids: CASSLGPPNEQYF. The CDR3 DNA sequence: TGCGCCAGCAGCTTGGGACCCCCGAACGAGCAGTACTTC.

This clone was recorded a few times. This likely stems from a read error, as it lies one base from a far larger clone. This chain connects TRBV29-1 to TRBJ2-7; the match to TRBD1 covers 8 bases. V was pared by 5 bases and J by 3 bases, with 12 bases of the junction left unmatched. CDR3 size: 15 residues. CDR1 and CDR2 from the germline V gene are SQVTM and ANQGSEA. This chain's CDR3 is CSVFTSGQGRYEQYF. CDR3 DNA sequence: TGCAGCGTTTTCACTTCCGGACAGGGTCGCTACGAGCAGTACTTC.